Described below is a single TCR beta chain sequence and its context. The CDR3 is 14 amino acids. Germline V gene sequence: CDR1 MNHEY, CDR2 SMNVEV (reference sequence). The V and J ends lost 5 bases and 7 bases, in that order; junction bases with no gene match: 8. Measured with immunoSEQ multiplex PCR; TCRdb has only the in-frame clones, and not every one. The profile covers around 28,000 clones, with approximately 94% appearing a single time and around 0.77% taken by the ten largest. The source of the sample is a study of T cells in localized non-small cell lung cancer. The TCR comes from a woman between 35 and 75 years old with stage I lung adenocarcinoma. This chain connects TRBV27 to TRBJ1-1, with 9 bases matching TRBD1. The source material was peripheral blood, sampled before any cancer treatment. As DNA, the CDR3 is TGTGCCAGCAGTCCACGGACAGGGGAGGTTGAAGCTTTCTTT. As protein: CASSPRTGEVEAFF.